This T cell receptor beta chain derives from a study of human T cells and chemical hapten exposure. A single record per CDR3 protein comes from TCRdb applying MiXCR to the RACE reads. The sample lists 84,000 or so distinct CDR3 sequences, about 9.4% occurring once. A remark on this clonotype: The antigen is unknown.

Study-level findings and limits: Alopecia in the donors means their immune response may deviate from healthy people's. No change in TCRs above 1 in 1000 frequency was produced by DPC sensitization. Significantly more large CDR3 similarity clusters arose among expanded TCRs than among controls.

Documented time point: patch test 2, 6 weeks after DPC sensitization. The treatment: therapeutic diphenylcyclopropenone sensitization with weekly scalp DPC. The study extracted total RNA from unfractionated whole blood. Sequenced material: whole blood, taken in connection with sensitization to the hapten diphenylcyclopropenone (DPC). The TCR comes from a woman in her 30s with alopecia areata. Some clones in this sample may be carry-over from other donors' samples.

This chain's CDR3 is CSVARTGVADTQYF. As DNA, the CDR3 is TGCAGCGTTGCCAGGACAGGGGTAGCAGATACGCAGTATTTT. The chain employs TRBV29-1 and TRBJ2-3; 9 bases line up with TRBD1. Looked up from germline, CDR1 is SQVTM and CDR2 is ANQGSEA. V was pared by 4 bases and J by 4 bases, with 6 bases of the junction left unmatched. The CDR3 contains 14 residues.